These T cell receptor beta chains were read from a single sample in a study of cytomegalovirus exposure and HLA in healthy donors. The protocol was immunoSEQ multiplex PCR, while the TCRdb copy is restricted to in-frame clones and leaves out a portion. The sample has 120,000 or so clones; 70% to 80% are singletons. Sequencing input: PBMCs. These receptors were obtained from a man aged 25-40 years in good health and CMV-seronegative. Both conserved end residues are part of each CDR3. D genes are given only for firm matches. Where a row states a size, it is once, few, many or the class of an expanded clone; other rows omit it.

clone size	D gene	V gene	J gene	CDR3 DNA	CDR3 protein
.	TRBD2	TRBV4-2	TRBJ2-2	TGTGCCAGCAGCCTCGGACTAGCGGGGGGGCTGGTCACCGGGGAGCTGTTTTTT	CASSLGLAGGLVTGELFF
.	.	TRBV6-4	TRBJ2-3	TGTGCCAGCAGTCCTATGGGCAGCACAGATACGCAGTATTTT	CASSPMGSTDTQYF
few	.	TRBV5-1	TRBJ1-2	TGCGCCAGCAGCCGAAACAGGGCCACTAACTATGGCTACACCTTC	CASSRNRATNYGYTF
.	TRBD1	TRBV4-1	TRBJ2-7	TGCGCCAGCAGCCAAGAAGCGGGACAGGGGGCCGATGAGCAGTACTTC	CASSQEAGQGADEQYF
few	.	TRBV10-3	TRBJ1-1	TGTGCCATCAGTGAGACAGACATTGACACTGAAGCTTTCTTT	CAISETDIDTEAFF
.	TRBD1	TRBV19	TRBJ1-4	TGTGCCAGCCAGACAGGGGCGAATGAAAAACTGTTTTTT	CASQTGANEKLFF
.	.	TRBV10-3	TRBJ1-1	TGTGCCATCAGTGACAGCACTGAAGCTTTCTTT	CAISDSTEAFF
.	.	TRBV5-6	TRBJ1-5	TGTGCCAGCAGCTTGACCCACAGGCATAGCAATCAGCCCCAGCATTTT	CASSLTHRHSNQPQHF
few	.	TRBV27	TRBJ1-2	TGTGCCAGCAGTTTGGTAGGGGCTAACTATGGCTACACCTTC	CASSLVGANYGYTF
.	TRBD1	TRBV7-9	TRBJ2-7	TGTGCCAGCAGCTTATCAGGGGGCGACGAGCAGTACTTC	CASSLSGGDEQYF
.	TRBD2	TRBV9	TRBJ2-7	TGTGCCAGCAGCGCCGGGACTAGCGGCTCCTACGAGCAGTACTTC	CASSAGTSGSYEQYF
.	.	TRBV6-4	TRBJ2-7	TGTGCCAGCAGCCCGGACAGCGACTCCTACGAGCAGTACTTC	CASSPDSDSYEQYF
once	.	TRBV6-4	TRBJ2-2	TGTGCCAGCAGACCCGGGAGCTTCACCGGGGAGCTGTTTTTT	CASRPGSFTGELFF
.	.	TRBV18	TRBJ1-4	TGTGCCAGCTCATATTACAGGGAAAATGAAAAACTGTTTTTT	CASSYYRENEKLFF
.	.	TRBV19	TRBJ1-5	TGTGCCAGTAGTATGGGCAGGTTGAGCAATCAGCCCCAGCATTTT	CASSMGRLSNQPQHF
many	.	TRBV5-6	TRBJ1-1	TGTGCCAGCAGCTTGGTACAGGGTGATGAAGCTTTCTTT	CASSLVQGDEAFF
few	.	TRBV11-2	TRBJ2-2	TGTGCCAGCAGCTTAGTAGGGGCAGGGCAGCTGTTTTTT	CASSLVGAGQLFF
once	.	TRBV5-4	TRBJ2-7	TGTGCCAGCAGCCCAACAGGGTTCTACGAGCAGTACTTC	CASSPTGFYEQYF
.	.	TRBV4-3	TRBJ1-5	TGCGCCAGCAGCCCCTACACCGGGAATCAGCCCCAGCATTTT	CASSPYTGNQPQHF
.	.	TRBV5-4	TRBJ2-7	TGTGCCAGCAGCTCAGGGTTGAGGGAGCAGTACTTC	CASSSGLREQYF
.	.	TRBV6-1	TRBJ2-7	TGTGCCAGCAGTGAAGCGAGGAGCTACGAGCAGTACTTC	CASSEARSYEQYF
.	.	TRBV2	TRBJ2-1	TGTGCCAGCAGTGGGGGTAGCGGAAGCTCCTACAATGAGCAGTTCTTC	CASSGGSGSSYNEQFF
.	TRBD1	TRBV9	TRBJ1-1	TGTGCCAGCAGCCCCGGGGGACAGGGATTAACTGAAGCTTTCTTT	CASSPGGQGLTEAFF
.	TRBD1	TRBV29-1	TRBJ2-7	TGCAGCGGGGGACAGGGTTACGAGCAGTACTTC	CSGGQGYEQYF
.	TRBD1	TRBV18	TRBJ2-1	TGTGCCAGCTCACGGGGGACAGGATTATACAATGAGCAGTTCTTC	CASSRGTGLYNEQFF
few	.	TRBV28	TRBJ1-3	TGTGCCAGCAGTTTATTTAGCGGGTCCTCTGGAAACACCATATATTTT	CASSLFSGSSGNTIYF
.	TRBD1	TRBV4-1	TRBJ1-3	TGCGCCAGCAGCCAGTCTGGCCCTCACAGGGGGCATAATGGAAACACCATATATTTT	CASSQSGPHRGHNGNTIYF
few	TRBD2	TRBV15	TRBJ2-5	TGTGCCACCAGCCGGGGACTACAAGAGACCCAGTACTTC	CATSRGLQETQYF
.	TRBD1	TRBV19	TRBJ2-5	TGTGCCAGTAGTCTCCCAGGGGGCGCGAATTTGGAGACCCAGTACTTC	CASSLPGGANLETQYF
.	TRBD2	TRBV6-5	TRBJ2-1	TGTGCCAGCAGTTACGGACTAGCGGAGTACAATGAGCAGTTCTTC	CASSYGLAEYNEQFF
.	.	TRBV10-1	TRBJ2-1	TGCGCCAGCAGTGAGTTCTCTCCCGGTAGCTCCTACAATGAGCAGTTCTTC	CASSEFSPGSSYNEQFF
.	TRBD1	TRBV28	TRBJ1-2	TGTGCCAGCAGCCCCGGACAGGGTCGGTACTATGGCTACACCTTC	CASSPGQGRYYGYTF
.	TRBD1	TRBV7-2	TRBJ2-7	TGTGCCAGCAGCCCCCACAGGGGGTACGAGCAGTACTTC	CASSPHRGYEQYF
.	TRBD2	TRBV28	TRBJ2-7	TGTGCCAGCAGTGCCTTTAGCGGGGGGTCCTACGAGCAGTACTTC	CASSAFSGGSYEQYF
.	TRBD1	TRBV18	TRBJ1-1	TGTGCCAGCTCACCGGACAGGGCCTCTGAAGCTTTCTTT	CASSPDRASEAFF
.	TRBD1	TRBV5-1	TRBJ2-3	TGCGCCAGCAGCCTCCGGGACAGTAGCACAGATACGCAGTATTTT	CASSLRDSSTDTQYF
.	TRBD1	TRBV30	TRBJ2-1	TGTGCCTGGACCCGGACAGGGGATGTAGATGAGCAGTTCTTC	CAWTRTGDVDEQFF
.	.	TRBV7-2	TRBJ2-7	TGTGCCAGCAGCTTAGGGCGACTAGACTCCTACGAGCAGTACTTC	CASSLGRLDSYEQYF
.	TRBD2	TRBV11-2	TRBJ2-1	TGTGCCAGCAGCTTAGGTACGGGGGGCTCCTACAATGAGCAGTTCTTC	CASSLGTGGSYNEQFF
.	TRBD1	TRBV9	TRBJ1-6	TGTGCCAGCAGCTTATCGGGACAGGATACTTCACCCCTCCACTTT	CASSLSGQDTSPLHF
few	.	TRBV28	TRBJ1-2	TGTGCCAGCAGTTTAGACAGCAACTATGGCTACACCTTC	CASSLDSNYGYTF
.	TRBD2	TRBV18	TRBJ2-5	TGTGCCAGCTCACCTCAGACTAGCGGGAGTGGGGAGACCCAGTACTTC	CASSPQTSGSGETQYF
.	.	TRBV15	TRBJ1-3	TGTGCCACCAGAGACACGAAGGCTGGAAACACCATATATTTT	CATRDTKAGNTIYF
.	.	TRBV11-2	TRBJ2-2	TGTGCCAGCAGCGCGGACTGGAACACCGGGGAGCTGTTTTTT	CASSADWNTGELFF
few	TRBD1	TRBV7-9	TRBJ2-7	TGTGCCAGCAGCCCCCCGGGACAGGGAGGGCAGTACTTC	CASSPPGQGGQYF
.	TRBD2	TRBV10-3	TRBJ2-1	TGTGCCATCAGCGGACTAGCGGGAGGATACAATGAGCAGTTCTTC	CAISGLAGGYNEQFF
once	.	TRBV28	TRBJ1-5	TGTGCCAGCAGTTTGTTGGGGGCCGCCAATCAGCCCCAGCATTTT	CASSLLGAANQPQHF
.	TRBD1	TRBV18	TRBJ1-4	TGTGCCAGCACCCGACAGGGGGCTAATGAAAAACTGTTTTTT	CASTRQGANEKLFF
.	TRBD2	TRBV25-1	TRBJ2-7	TGTGCCAGCAGTGGCGGGGGGCGAAGCTACGAGCAGTACTTC	CASSGGGRSYEQYF
.	.	TRBV5-1	TRBJ2-7	TGCGCCAGCAGCTTGGACGGGGGTGGGGAGCAGTACTTC	CASSLDGGGEQYF
few	TRBD1	TRBV29-1	TRBJ1-3	TGCAGCGTGGGCCCAGGGGGAAGGGGAAACACCATATATTTT	CSVGPGGRGNTIYF
.	.	TRBV10-3	TRBJ1-5	TGTGCCATCAGTGAGTCCCAGGATCTCAATCAGCCCCAGCATTTT	CAISESQDLNQPQHF
.	TRBD1	TRBV5-4	TRBJ1-2	TGTGCCAGCATGGCAGGGGGTGACAGAGGCTACACCTTC	CASMAGGDRGYTF